Below are 10 T cell receptor beta chains sequenced from a single sample in a study of read filtering for tumor transcriptome and immune sequencing. Molecular barcoded adaptors covering alpha/delta and beta/gamma chains were used on roughly 400 ng RNA. MiXCR, run by TCRdb on the reads, gives a single entry per CDR3 protein. Among roughly 60,000 distinct CDR3 sequences listed, under 25% were seen once. The material sequenced was a population of CD138-negative cells sorted from bone marrow. The receptor source for this set is a donor aged 40 or over with multiple myeloma.

Concerning this clonotype itself: This CDR3 is missing its conserved last phenylalanine or tryptophan, likely due to a read error. J is TRBJ2-5 and V is TRBV2; no clear D. CDR1 and CDR2 (germline): SNHLY, FYNNEI. V lost 2 bases and J lost 0, with 7 bases in between. The CDR3 contains 14 residues. CDR3 protein: CASSEMSDQETQYI. CDR3 nucleotides: TGTGCCAGCAGTGAAATGTCTGACCAAGAGACCCAGTACATC.

Remarks on this clonotype: Being one base from a much bigger clone, this may be a read error. The chain joins TRBV12-3 or TRBV12-4 to TRBJ1-1, with 9 bases that match TRBD1. CDR3 length: 15 amino acids. CDR3 coding DNA: TGTTCCAGCAGGACCGGGACAGGGTTGGACACTGAAGCTTTCTTT. As protein: CSSRTGTGLDTEAFF.

This clonotype was recorded only once. Since a much larger clone is just one base distant, this may be a read error. The chain carries TRBV20-1 and TRBJ1-1, with D perhaps TRBD1 (5 bases). The CDR3 spans 14 residues. Germline CDR1 reads DFQATT; CDR2 reads SNEGSKA (reference sequence). The CDR3 DNA sequence: TGCAGTGCGCCTCCAGGGCCCTGGAACACTGAAGCTCTCTTT. It translates to CSAPPGPWNTEALF.

To note about this clonotype: One end of the junction is discordant with germline, which a read error may explain. The chain has TRBV12-3 or TRBV12-4 and TRBJ2-1; 8 nucleotides align to TRBD2. CDR3 length: 15 residues. CDR3 residues: CACSWLAGSYNEQFF. DNA of the CDR3: TGCGCCTGCAGTTGGCTAGCGGGCTCCTACAATGAGCAGTTCTTC.

In its sample, this clonotype was seen a few times. The V gene is TRBV12-3 or TRBV12-4, the J gene TRBJ1-1; D gene ambiguous. The CDR3 is 12 amino acids. V was cut by 7 bases and J by 6 bases, with 12 bases left in between. The CDR3 here is CASTGDGAEAFF. Here the CDR3 DNA reads TGTGCCAGCACCGGAGACGGTGCTGAAGCTTTCTTT.

This clonotype was seen a handful of times. The chain joins TRBV23-1 to TRBJ1-5; no clear D gene. TRBV23-1 is an open reading frame, and its role is uncertain. This CDR3 comprises 13 residues. V was clipped by 4 bases and J by 2 bases, with 6 bases between them. CDR3 protein: CASSPGGNQPQHF. CDR3 sequence (DNA): TGCGCCAGCAGTCCGGGCGGCAATCAGCCCCAGCATTTT.

This clonotype was detected many times. This chain uses TRBV7-9 with TRBJ2-7; 15 positions agree with TRBD2. Per the germline V gene, CDR1 is SEHNR and CDR2 is FQNEAQ (reference sequence). Trimming removed 6 bases from V and 1 base from J; junction bases left unmatched: 7. The CDR3 totals 17 residues. The CDR3 DNA sequence: TGTGCCAGCAGTCATGGACTAGCGGGAGGGCCGTCCTACGAGCAGTACTTC. Encoded protein: CASSHGLAGGPSYEQYF.

This clonotype was counted many times. The chain couples TRBV27 to TRBJ2-7; 7 bases match TRBD1. Germline CDR1 is MNHEY and CDR2 is SMNVEV (reference sequence). The V segment lost 2 bases and the J segment 4 bases; nucleotides outside the gene matches: 5. The CDR3 has 14 amino acids. The CDR3 spells CASSLRDRLYEQYF. The CDR3 DNA is TGTGCCAGCAGTTTAAGGGACAGATTATACGAGCAGTACTTC.

This clonotype has a single count. This may arise from a read error, as a much more abundant clone is one base away. The rearrangement links TRBV5-1 to TRBJ1-5, with TRBD1 as a possible D gene (6 bases). CDR1 and CDR2 (germline): SGHRS, YFSETQ. This CDR3 spans 14 amino acids. The CDR3 reads CASRLEGDYQPQHF. Written as DNA, the CDR3 is TGCGCCAGCCGCTTGGAGGGGGATTATCAGCCCCAGCATTTT.

This clonotype showed up many times. The genes are TRBV20-1 and TRBJ2-7; D might be TRBD2 (6 bases). The germline V gene has CDR1 DFQATT and CDR2 SNEGSKA (reference sequence). V shed 4 bases and J shed 4 bases, with 14 bases lying between them. This CDR3 spans 13 amino acids. Here the CDR3 reads CSATWKRGYEQYF. The CDR3 DNA is TGCAGTGCTACTTGGAAACGGGGGTACGAGCAGTACTTC.